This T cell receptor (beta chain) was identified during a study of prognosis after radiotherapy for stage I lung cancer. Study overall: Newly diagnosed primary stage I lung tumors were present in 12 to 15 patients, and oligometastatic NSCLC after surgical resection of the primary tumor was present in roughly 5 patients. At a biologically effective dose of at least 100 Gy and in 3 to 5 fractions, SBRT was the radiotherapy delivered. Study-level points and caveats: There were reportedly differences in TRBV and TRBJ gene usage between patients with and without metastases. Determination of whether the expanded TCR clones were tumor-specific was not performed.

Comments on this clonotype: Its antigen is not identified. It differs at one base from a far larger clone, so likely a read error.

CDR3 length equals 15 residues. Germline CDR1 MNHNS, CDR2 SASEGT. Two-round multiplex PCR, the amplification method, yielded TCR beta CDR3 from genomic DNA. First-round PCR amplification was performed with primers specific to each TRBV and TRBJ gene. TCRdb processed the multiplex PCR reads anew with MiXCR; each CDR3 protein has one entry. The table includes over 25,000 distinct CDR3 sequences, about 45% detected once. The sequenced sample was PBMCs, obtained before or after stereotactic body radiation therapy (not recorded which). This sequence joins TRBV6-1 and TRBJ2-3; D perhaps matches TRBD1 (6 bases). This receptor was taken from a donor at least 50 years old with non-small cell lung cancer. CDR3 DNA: TGTGCCAGCAGTTACACAGGGTTGAGCACATATACGCAGTATTTT. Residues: CASSYTGLSTYTQYF.